This TCR beta chain was sequenced in a study of siplizumab effects on memory and regulatory T cells. Points from the study as a whole: Proliferating siplizumab-cultured Tregs lacked confirmed suppressive function. Mappable alloreactive CD4+ clones averaged about 70% Treg-derived with siplizumab versus 26.9% in controls. Roughly 75-97% of proliferating CD4+ or CD8+ clones lacked an assignable naive or memory phenotype. The apparent diversity of naive T cells exceeded that of memory cells, and naive T cells seemed to make a major contribution to the alloresponse.

Notes on this clone: Its antigen is unknown.

From germline, CDR1 is SGHNT and CDR2 YYREEE (reference sequence). This CDR3 has 16 residues. Deletions cut 4 bases from V and 1 base from J, with 16 bases between. The table came from immunoSEQ multiplex PCR; TCRdb's copy has only in-frame clones and leaves some out. This sample yields some 62,000 clones, of which 70% to 90% are seen a single time; more than 3.5% belongs to the top ten. The J gene is TRBJ2-3, the V gene TRBV5-4; D is uncertain. This clonotype was sampled from a human donor in good health. Sequenced material: memory CD4+ T cells sorted from blood. CDR3 protein: CASSPDATLGTDTQYF. In nucleotides, the CDR3 is TGTGCCAGCAGCCCGGACGCCACGCTGGGCACAGATACGCAGTATTTT.